This T cell receptor (beta chain) was retrieved from a study of cytomegalovirus exposure and HLA in healthy donors. Broader study findings: Accurate HLA-A and HLA-B prediction from TCR beta sequences was reported for most subjects.

As to this clone: Its antigen is undetermined.

The primer mix had 60 Vbeta and 13 Jbeta primers. Sequencing was performed with immunoSEQ multiplex PCR; in TCRdb, only in-frame clones are kept and a portion is missing. The sample shows 95,000 to 130,000 clones, approximately 70% of them seen only once. Germline CDR1 reads MNHNY; CDR2 reads SVGAGI (reference sequence). The J segment lost 3 bases and the V segment lost 2 bases, leaving 5 bases of the junction unmatched. The CDR3 spans 15 residues. This chain joins TRBV6-6 and TRBJ2-3, with 7 nucleotides matching TRBD2. The TCR was taken from a woman aged 40 to 55 in good health and CMV-seropositive. Sequencing was carried out using PBMCs. CDR3 residues: CASSYGAGATDTQYF. CDR3 nucleotide sequence: TGTGCCAGCAGTTACGGCGCGGGAGCAACAGATACGCAGTATTTT.